This is a list of T cell receptor beta chains from one sample in a study of blood T cell repertoires in COVID-19. Using immunoSEQ multiplex PCR, the repertoire was profiled, and TCRdb retains in-frame clones only, with some absent. In the table there are 200,000 or so clones, roughly 80% of which are singletons. The sequencing sample was made of peripheral blood. These receptors were obtained from a woman older than 75 with acute or convalescent COVID-19. Both conserved end residues are part of each CDR3. Fields, in order: clone size, J gene, V gene, D gene, CDR3 DNA, CDR3 protein. A D gene is named only where the DNA matches it firmly. Clone size is given for some rows only: seen once, a few or many times, or a class if the clone is expanded.

size: NA; J: TRBJ2-5; V: TRBV5-6; D: NA; DNA: TGTGCCAGCAGCTTGGCGCGGGGTCCAGGGAACCAAGAGACCCAGTACTTC; CDR3: CASSLARGPGNQETQYF
size: NA; J: TRBJ2-1; V: TRBV19; D: TRBD2; DNA: TGTGCCAGTAGTATAGAAACTACTAGCGGGAGTTATGAGCAGTTCTTC; CDR3: CASSIETTSGSYEQFF
size: NA; J: TRBJ1-5; V: TRBV6-5; D: NA; DNA: TGTGCCAGCGGGAGGGGAGCCGGGCAGCCCCAGCATTTT; CDR3: CASGRGAGQPQHF
size: NA; J: TRBJ2-1; V: TRBV28; D: TRBD2; DNA: TGTGCCAGCAGTTTACAGGGGAGGTGGGGGACTAGTGGCTACAATGAGCAGTTCTTC; CDR3: CASSLQGRWGTSGYNEQFF
size: few; J: TRBJ1-1; V: TRBV10-3; D: NA; DNA: TGTGCCATCAGCCCCGAGATGAACACTGAAGCTTTCTTT; CDR3: CAISPEMNTEAFF
size: few; J: TRBJ2-5; V: TRBV7-2; D: TRBD2; DNA: TGTGCCAGCAGCCTTGGAGCGGGGCGGGAGACCCAGTACTTC; CDR3: CASSLGAGRETQYF
size: NA; J: TRBJ2-5; V: TRBV7-3; D: TRBD2; DNA: TGTGCCAGCAGCCTAGCCGGGACTAGGGGGGAGACCCAGTACTTC; CDR3: CASSLAGTRGETQYF
size: NA; J: TRBJ2-5; V: TRBV7-9; D: TRBD2; DNA: TGTGCCAGCCAATCATCTTCGACTAGCGGTTTACAAGAGACCCAGTACTTC; CDR3: CASQSSSTSGLQETQYF
size: NA; J: TRBJ2-7; V: TRBV6-2/TRBV6-3; D: TRBD1; DNA: TGTGCCAGCAGTTATGTTGGACAGGGATTTAACGAGCAGTACTTC; CDR3: CASSYVGQGFNEQYF
size: NA; J: TRBJ2-3; V: TRBV13; D: NA; DNA: TGTGCCAGCAGCTTAGGCGGCACAGATACGCAGTATTTT; CDR3: CASSLGGTDTQYF
size: NA; J: TRBJ1-1; V: TRBV28; D: TRBD1; DNA: TGTGCCAGCAGTTCCCCGGGGACAGGGAGGACTGAAGCTTTCTTT; CDR3: CASSSPGTGRTEAFF
size: NA; J: TRBJ1-2; V: TRBV3-1/TRBV3-2; D: NA; DNA: TGTGCCAGCAGCCAAGATGACAGTTCCGAGGGCTACACCTTC; CDR3: CASSQDDSSEGYTF
size: NA; J: TRBJ2-7; V: TRBV10-1; D: TRBD1; DNA: TGCGCCAGCACCTCCCCGGGACAGGGAAACTACGAGCAGTACTTC; CDR3: CASTSPGQGNYEQYF
size: NA; J: TRBJ2-3; V: TRBV7-9; D: TRBD2; DNA: TGTGCCAGCAGCCCCAGTGGGGGGGGGACGGATACGCAGTATTTT; CDR3: CASSPSGGGTDTQYF
size: NA; J: TRBJ2-3; V: TRBV19; D: TRBD2; DNA: TGTGCCAGTAGTCGCCGACTAGCCGTACGCACAGATACGCAGTATTTT; CDR3: CASSRRLAVRTDTQYF
size: NA; J: TRBJ1-2; V: TRBV19; D: TRBD1; DNA: TGTGCCAGTATTAGGGACAGGGGGACCTATGGCTACACCTTC; CDR3: CASIRDRGTYGYTF
size: few; J: TRBJ1-1; V: TRBV19; D: TRBD1; DNA: TGTGCCAGTAGTAAGGGTCAGGGGGCATTTGACACTGAAGCTTTCTTT; CDR3: CASSKGQGAFDTEAFF
size: NA; J: TRBJ1-5; V: TRBV21-1; D: NA; DNA: TGTGCCAGCAGCCGCACAGGGGGCAATCAGCCCCAGCATTTT; CDR3: CASSRTGGNQPQHF
size: NA; J: TRBJ1-5; V: TRBV19; D: NA; DNA: TGTGCCAGTAAACCAACGGGGAGAGGCAATCAGCCCCAGCATTTT; CDR3: CASKPTGRGNQPQHF
size: once; J: TRBJ1-1; V: TRBV5-6; D: NA; DNA: TGTGCCAGCAGCTTGTGGGCAGGCTTGAACACTGAAGCTTTCTTT; CDR3: CASSLWAGLNTEAFF
size: NA; J: TRBJ1-1; V: TRBV18; D: NA; DNA: TGTGCCAGCTCACCTCAAGAGATTTTGAACACTGAAGCTTTCTTT; CDR3: CASSPQEILNTEAFF